Listed here are 29 T cell receptor beta chains from one sample, sequenced in a study of early T cells in non-severe SARS-CoV-2 infection. TCRdb re-called the 5' RACE reads with MiXCR, one entry per CDR3 protein. The table lists over 30,000 distinct CDR3 sequences, about 5% of them singletons. Sequencing was performed on whole blood. The receptors were sampled from an adult who was a healthcare worker with PCR-confirmed SARS-CoV-2 infection or an uninfected control (not recorded which).

This clonotype was observed many times. The chain carries TRBV3-1 and TRBJ1-5; tentatively, D is TRBD1 (5 bases). Trimming took 4 bases from V and 5 from J, leaving 12 bases between them. Germline V gene lookup returns CDR1 LGHDT and CDR2 YNNKEL (reference sequence). The CDR3 totals 14 residues. The CDR3 spells CASSLRGYDQPQHF. For the CDR3, the DNA is TGTGCCAGCAGCCTCCGGGGGTATGATCAGCCCCAGCATTTT.

This clonotype was found a few times. The V and J genes are TRBV6-5 and TRBJ1-2; no clear D gene. CDR1 and CDR2 from the germline V gene are MNHEY and SVGAGI. The germline V and J ends were trimmed by 5 bases and 2 bases, with 3 bases remaining between them. The CDR3 covers 11 residues. The CDR3 nucleotides are TGTGCCAGCAGTGGGAACTATGGCTACACCTTC. As protein: CASSGNYGYTF.

This clonotype showed up many times. The V call is TRBV7-2, the J call TRBJ2-3; 8 positions agree with TRBD1. Germline loops: CDR1 SGHTA, CDR2 FQGNSA. The CDR3 runs 14 residues. With V trimmed by 3 bases and J by 3 bases, 2 bases remained unmatched. The CDR3 region is CASSLDRATDTQYF. DNA for the CDR3: TGTGCCAGCAGCTTGGACAGGGCGACAGATACGCAGTATTTT.

The V gene is TRBV12-3 or TRBV12-4, the J gene TRBJ2-7; D call uncertain. V lost 0 bases, J lost 6 bases, and 3 bases lay in between. There are 11 residues in the CDR3. The CDR3 DNA follows: TGTGCCAGCAGTTTAGCGGGCGAGCAGTACTTC. Translating it yields CASSLAGEQYF.

In this sample, this clonotype turned up many times. This chain connects TRBV10-3 to TRBJ1-1; no definite D call. CDR1 is ENHRY and CDR2 is SYGVKD in the germline V gene. The CDR3 runs 13 residues. V dropped 3 bases and J dropped 6 bases, with 11 bases sitting between them. The CDR3 DNA reads TGTGCCATCAGTGATTCATTGGGTCCTGAAGCTTTCTTT. Translating gives CAISDSLGPEAFF.

This clonotype occurred a few times. In DNA form, the CDR3 reads TGTGCCAGCAGCCCCTCCTTGCTCCGACCCTGCCCGAAATATAGCAATCAGCCCCAGCATTTT. Its protein product is CASSPSLLRPCPKYSNQPQHF. The chain carries TRBV11-3 and TRBJ1-5; D is unclear. The CDR3 consists of 21 residues. The V end was cut by 5 bases, the J end by 0 bases, with 29 bases between. The germline CDR1 and CDR2 sequences are SGHNT and YENEEA.

This clonotype has ten or more counts. An end of the junction does not agree with germline; a read error may underlie this. V and J are TRBV12-3 or TRBV12-4 and TRBJ2-3; 10 nucleotides line up with TRBD2. The CDR3 covers 14 residues. The CDR3 DNA reads TGTGCCAGCAGTCTAGCGGGGGACCCCTATACGCAGTATTTT. This translates into CASSLAGDPYTQYF.

The chain carries TRBV20-1 and TRBJ2-5, with 12 bases that match TRBD2. Trimming took 4 bases from V and 1 from J; bases not matched to a gene: 10. The germline CDR1 and CDR2 sequences are DFQATT and SNEGSKA (reference sequence). The CDR3 covers 17 residues. DNA of the CDR3: TGCAGTGCTACGGGACTAGCGGGTACAACTTTCCAAGAGACCCAGTACTTC. Residues: CSATGLAGTTFQETQYF.

This clonotype has at least ten counts. An end of the junction differs from the germline gene, which may be a read error. The chain recombines TRBV7-6 with TRBJ1-3, with D uncertain. The CDR3 is made up of 15 amino acids. Germline loops: CDR1 SGHVS, CDR2 FNYEAQ. Written as DNA, the CDR3 is TGTGCCAGCAGCTTATTAGATAGCTCTGAAAACACCATATATTTT. Amino acid sequence: CASSLLDSSENTIYF.

The rearrangement links TRBV28 to TRBJ1-2; perhaps TRBD1 as D (6 bases). This CDR3 comprises 15 residues. Germline loops: CDR1 MDHEN, CDR2 SYDVKM. Between the trimmed V and J ends, which lost 3 bases and 8 bases, there was a span of 19 bases. The CDR3 is CASSFGQGRWYGYTF. In DNA form, the CDR3 reads TGTGCCAGCAGTTTTGGTCAGGGGAGGTGGTACGGCTACACCTTC.

The sample holds many counts of this clonotype. V usage is TRBV7-9 and J usage is TRBJ2-3; TRBD1 is a possible D gene (6 bases). Germline CDR1 reads SEHNR; CDR2 reads FQNEAQ (reference sequence). The CDR3 loop spans 15 amino acids. V lost 3 bases and J lost 0, with 10 bases in between. CDR3 sequence: CASSFPRGSTDTQYF. As DNA, the CDR3 is TGTGCCAGCAGCTTCCCTAGGGGGAGCACAGATACGCAGTATTTT. Combining the CDR3 with reference TRBV7-9 and TRBJ2-3 gives the whole variable domain DTGVSQNPRHKITKRGQNVTFRCDPISEHNRLYWYRQTLGQGPEFLTYFQNEAQLEKSRLLSDRFSAERPKGSFSTLEIQRTEQGDSAMYLCASSFPRGSTDTQYFGPGTRLTVL.

This clonotype was seen at least ten times. This chain uses TRBV28 with TRBJ2-3; perhaps D is TRBD1 or TRBD2 (5 bases each). The CDR3 runs 14 residues. V was clipped by 7 bases and J by 2 bases, with 13 bases between them. CDR1 is MDHEN and CDR2 is SYDVKM in the germline V gene. The CDR3 here is CASTGTVVTDTQYF. CDR3 nucleotide sequence: TGTGCCAGCACGGGGACGGTCGTCACAGATACGCAGTATTTT.

There are many counts of this clonotype. The chain is built from TRBV7-6 and TRBJ1-1, with a tentative D call TRBD1 (5 bases). CDR3 size: 12 residues. Germline CDR1 is SGHVS and CDR2 is FNYEAQ. Trimming removed 4 bases from V and 4 bases from J, with 7 bases in between. The CDR3 coding sequence is TGTGCCAGCAGCTCCCAGGGCACTGAAGCTTTCTTT. It yields the protein CASSSQGTEAFF.

Many counts were recorded for this clonotype. The chain uses TRBV29-1 and TRBJ2-7; 7 bases are shared with TRBD1. Germline assignment: CDR1 SQVTM and CDR2 ANQGSEA. CDR3 length: 13 residues. V lost 7 bases, J lost 6 bases, and 12 bases stayed unmatched. For the CDR3, the DNA is TGCAGCGGAGCCGGGACAGCTACTGGCGAGCAGTACTTC. Its translation: CSGAGTATGEQYF.

This clonotype has at least ten counts. This chain links TRBV6-4 with TRBJ1-5; D possibly corresponds to TRBD1 (6 bases). The germline V gene has CDR1 MRHNA and CDR2 SNTAGT. The CDR3 is made up of 14 amino acids. The V gene lost 4 bases and the J gene lost 7 bases, with 14 bases spanning the gap. The CDR3 nucleotides read TGTGCCAGCAGTGGACAGTGGGGGGGCCAGCCCCAGCATTTT. As protein: CASSGQWGGQPQHF.

This clonotype was seen only a few times. This chain links TRBV9 with TRBJ1-2; weak D call: TRBD1 (5 bases). The CDR3 sequence is 14 residues long. Per the germline V gene, CDR1 is SGDLS and CDR2 is YYNGEE. V gave up 2 bases and J gave up 3 bases, with 11 bases separating them. CDR3 sequence (DNA): TGTGCCAGCAGCGTGACGACAGTAGACTATGGCTACACCTTC. Translating it yields CASSVTTVDYGYTF.

The chain links TRBV20-1 to TRBJ2-7, with D perhaps TRBD2 (6 bases). V lost 7 bases, J lost 4 bases, and 14 bases lay in between. The CDR3 runs 12 residues. CDR1 is DFQATT, CDR2 SNEGSKA, per germline (reference sequence). Here the CDR3 reads CSVSDGTYEQYF. CDR3 in DNA: TGCAGTGTATCGGACGGGACTTACGAGCAGTACTTC.

This clonotype was seen at least ten times. This chain's CDR3 is CASSLSETGPEQYF. CDR3 sequence (DNA): TGTGCCAGCAGCTTATCGGAGACAGGGCCGGAGCAGTACTTC. V gene TRBV7-6 combines with J gene TRBJ2-7, with TRBD1 matching 7 bases. J gave up 7 bases and V 2 bases, and 8 bases lay outside the gene matches. Germline V gene sequence: CDR1 SGHVS, CDR2 FNYEAQ. The length of the CDR3 is 14 residues.

This sequence joins TRBV4-1 and TRBJ1-3; possibly TRBD1 for D (6 bases). Germline-derived CDR1 and CDR2 are MGHRA and YSYEKL. The CDR3 runs to 16 residues. Trimming stripped 0 bases from V and 4 bases from J, with 13 bases between. DNA for the CDR3: TGCGCCAGCAGCCAAGAACAGGGCTTGGGAGGAAACACCATATATTTT. It specifies CASSQEQGLGGNTIYF.

This clonotype was found many times. V is TRBV12-3 or TRBV12-4 and J is TRBJ1-6, with TRBD1 as a possible D gene (5 bases). The CDR3 sequence is 14 residues long. V lost 7 bases and J 6 bases, leaving 13 bases between the germline ends. This CDR3 is CASTPGAVNSPLHF. The CDR3 DNA is TGTGCCAGCACCCCCGGGGCCGTTAATTCACCCCTCCACTTT.

This clonotype appeared many times. V and J are TRBV3-1 and TRBJ1-6; D gene uncertain. The germline gives CDR1 LGHDT, CDR2 YNNKEL (reference sequence). This CDR3 comprises 15 residues. V was shortened by 0 bases and J by 10 bases, with 13 bases between the two germline ends. CDR3 in amino acids: CASSQDFGVGSPLHF. CDR3 DNA: TGTGCCAGCAGCCAAGATTTCGGGGTTGGATCACCCCTCCACTTT.

The chain combines TRBV29-1 with TRBJ2-7; 10 nucleotides match TRBD1. Per the germline V gene, CDR1 is SQVTM and CDR2 is ANQGSEA. V lost 7 bases and J lost 6; bases outside the gene matches: 3. The CDR3 covers 11 residues. As DNA, the CDR3 is TGCAGCGCCCGGGACAGGGGCGAGCAGTACTTC. Residues: CSARDRGEQYF.

This clonotype was found many times. V is TRBV28 and J is TRBJ1-2; D may be TRBD1 (5 bases). The CDR3 runs 15 residues. The V gene's germline CDR1 is MDHEN and CDR2 SYDVKM. V was pared by 5 bases and J by 3 bases, with 16 bases between. The CDR3 protein is CASSGASTAYYGYTF. The CDR3 DNA is TGTGCCAGCAGTGGGGCTTCTACAGCCTACTATGGCTACACCTTC.

This clonotype appeared many times. V gene TRBV12-3 or TRBV12-4 combines with J gene TRBJ2-2, with unresolved D. The CDR3 runs 14 residues. Trimming shortened V by 6 bases and J by 1 base, and 9 bases separated the two germline ends. Here the CDR3 reads CASRRHMNTGELFF. The DNA of the CDR3 is TGTGCCAGCAGGCGACACATGAACACCGGGGAGCTGTTTTTT.

This clonotype was seen at least ten times. The CDR3 sequence is CSARDSTTGSGYEQYF. The CDR3, as DNA: TGCAGTGCTAGAGATTCCACAACAGGGTCGGGCTACGAGCAGTACTTC. The V gene is TRBV20-1, the J gene TRBJ2-7; the D gene is possibly TRBD1 (6 bases). The CDR3 contains 16 residues. Germline CDR1 reads DFQATT; CDR2 reads SNEGSKA (reference sequence). V lost 0 bases to trimming and J lost 3 bases, with 18 bases between them.

This clonotype appeared many times. V and J are TRBV9 and TRBJ1-6, with a tentative D call TRBD1 (5 bases). Germline V gene lookup returns CDR1 SGDLS and CDR2 YYNGEE. CDR3 length equals 14 residues. Trimming shortened V by 4 bases and J by 7 bases, and 12 bases separated the two germline ends. CDR3: CASSPAGRNSPLHF. DNA for the CDR3: TGTGCCAGCAGCCCAGCGGGGCGGAATTCACCCCTCCACTTT. Filled out from reference TRBV9 and TRBJ1-6, the complete variable domain reads DSGVTQTPKHLITATGQRVTLRCSPRSGDLSVYWYQQSLDQGLQFLIQYYNGEERAKGNILERFSAQQFPDLHSELNLSSLELGDSALYFCASSPAGRNSPLHFGNGTRLTVT.

The rearrangement uses TRBV4-1 and TRBJ2-1, with 16 bases matching TRBD2. Germline CDR1 and CDR2: MGHRA and YSYEKL. The junction had 19 bases not matched to a gene; V was cut back by 1 base and J by 7 bases. CDR3 length: 22 amino acids. CDR3 loop: CASSQATLDPGLAGGPRNEQFF. CDR3 in DNA: TGCGCCAGCAGCCAAGCTACCCTAGACCCGGGACTAGCGGGGGGGCCGCGAAATGAGCAGTTCTTC.

This clonotype was observed a handful of times. The chain recombines TRBV12-3 or TRBV12-4 with TRBJ1-1; D gene ambiguous. There are 13 residues in the CDR3. The V end lost 7 bases, the J end lost 0 bases, and 9 bases lay between the germline ends. CDR3 sequence (DNA): TGTGCCAGCACTCCGAACATGAACACTGAAGCTTTCTTT. Protein: CASTPNMNTEAFF.

This clonotype turned up a few times. The rearrangement joins TRBV11-2 to TRBJ2-1; D possibly corresponds to TRBD1 (6 bases). This CDR3 comprises 14 residues. V was clipped by 6 bases and J by 2 bases, with 11 bases between them. Germline-derived CDR1 and CDR2 are SGHAT and FQNNGV. This chain's CDR3 is CASRLTGPYNEQFF. The CDR3 DNA reads TGTGCCAGCAGACTGACAGGACCCTACAATGAGCAGTTCTTC.